The clone carrying this T cell receptor beta chain came up a few times. Its antigen is as yet unknown. The study recruited healthy Caucasian donors from Russia who were aged about 6 to 90. Using a J-beta primer mix together with a sample-barcoded 5' primer, a second PCR was run for roughly 6 to 12 cycles. TCRdb passed the 5' RACE reads through MiXCR, listing each CDR3 protein once. The sample records around 1,800,000 distinct CDR3 sequences, approximately 40% being singletons. The data stem from a study of blood T cells in healthy people across ages. Study observations and caveats: Higher diversity and more naive CD4+ cells were features of long-lived donors, compared to aged donors.

The CDR3 is 16 amino acids. CDR1 is SNHLY and CDR2 is FYNNEI in the germline V gene. J gave up 3 bases and V 1 base, and 5 bases lay outside the gene matches. The gene calls are TRBV2 and TRBJ2-1; 8 bases are a match to TRBD2. This TCR was sampled from a human donor in good health. The source material was blood. The CDR3 coding sequence is TGTGCCAGCAGTGAAGTAGCGGGGTCCCTCTACAATGAGCAGTTCTTC. Translated, it gives CASSEVAGSLYNEQFF.